This T cell receptor (beta chain) appears in the sequencing data of a study of T cells in Graves' hyperthyroidism and ophthalmopathy (dated by TCRdb to about 2019). General notes on the study: Peripheral blood was sampled at the time of initial diagnosis, prior to any treatment. To identify TCR V-J signatures that set the groups apart, the researchers used a discovery cohort of 100 patients, made up of 40 to 45 with Graves' ophthalmopathy and some 58 with stable Graves' hyperthyroidism. Prospective prediction of ophthalmopathy was tested in an independent validation cohort consisting of 18 hyperthyroidism patients and some 16 patients who later progressed to ophthalmopathy. For training and testing, the approximately 92 patients in the discovery cohort were randomly divided in a 7:3 ratio. In addition, the study compared T-cell repertoires in thyroid tissue and in blood from five or six Graves' hyperthyroidism patients. Following sampling, methimazole starting at 30 mg daily was given to hyperthyroidism patients, and high-dose intravenous methylprednisolone was given to ophthalmopathy patients. According to the paper, TCR Vbeta CDR3 sequencing was carried out on approximately 140 peripheral blood samples, which came from over 40 ophthalmopathy, under 85 hyperthyroidism and about 17 progressor patients. Broad study findings and their caveats: A 13 V-J signature model separated ophthalmopathy from stable hyperthyroidism, with about 90% sensitivity and 81.08% specificity in cross-validation and 80%/75% in testing. In validation, the model predicted progression to ophthalmopathy with around 71% sensitivity and around 72% specificity, a median of around six months before onset. Most expanded thyroid clonotypes (frequency above 0.001) were also detected in blood, suggesting blood repertoires may reflect thyroid immune responses. Sample size was not statistically predetermined, and blinding of investigators to group allocation was not performed.

This clonotype showed up many times. Its antigen remains unidentified. Base qualities were left out, and no much larger clone turns up one base away. Relative to germline, V is 2 bases shorter and J is 10 bases shorter, with 11 bases between their ends. The CDR3 measures 12 amino acids from cysteine to phenylalanine. Just the 36-base CDR3 DNA is kept, in frame starting at base 1. Ophthalmopathy patients had moderately to severely active disease, with a Clinical Activity Score of 3 or more, a NOSPECS grade of 4 or more, and a disease duration of less than 3 months. The study excluded patients with uncontrolled infections, other autoimmune diseases, pregnancy or lactation. Diagnoses relied on clinical symptoms, serum thyroxine and TRAb, thyroid ultrasound and orbital computed tomography. PBMCs were separated from 10 ml of fresh peripheral blood using Ficoll-Paque density gradient centrifugation. Total RNA was extracted with Trizol reagent, and quality was checked on an Agilent 2100 Bioanalyzer.

Amplification of TCR beta CDR3 regions was carried out from RNA transcripts. The first round of RT-PCR for the TCR CDR3 was performed with the HTBI primer set and the Qiagen OneStep RT-PCR kit. Libraries were constructed in a second round of multiplex PCR, after which size selection and purification were performed. Sequencing of the libraries was done on an Illumina HiSeq2000 using paired-end 100 bp reads. Concerning the study's data processing: SOAPnuke was used to process the raw data, removing reads that contained adapters or uncalled bases, had a mean Phred below 15, or lacked an exact match to the constant primer or identifier. COPE v1.2.5 was used to merge high-quality paired reads, and clonotypes were defined as unique nucleotide sequences. MiTCR v1.1 was used to align the clonotypes against IMGT TRBV, TRBD and TRBJ reference segments. The analysis was restricted to V-J combinations with a frequency above 0.0001, which together covered just over 99% of the repertoires. The TCS score was defined as F50 (clonal expansion) divided by E x V (chaos), with BLOSUM62-based TCRdist calculated between CDR3 peptides within each V-J. Welch's t-statistics and random forest reduced around 520 V-J features to roughly 13, which were used in a naive Bayes classifier (R e1071). The public reads were quality trimmed at Q25 with fastp and then assembled into clones with MiXCR by TCRdb, keeping productive beta chains. CDR3 protein duplicates are merged, each entry listing the most common genes and DNA. TCRdb, not the authors, supplied the V and J calls. Counted in this sample were hundreds of thousands of distinct CDR3 sequences; around 20% of them appeared once. Under 35% of the sample comes from the top ten.

The sequenced sample was blood. The TCR was taken from a man aged 25-45 years with Graves' ophthalmopathy. The chain employs TRBV12-3 or TRBV12-4 and TRBJ1-1; no D gene call is confident. DNA sequence: TGTGCCAGCAGTTTAACGGCCAGAGGAGCTTTCTTT. Translation gives CASSLTARGAFF.